Below, one T cell receptor beta chain is given with its context. Its antigen is still unknown. With 5 bases clipped from V and 1 base from J, the junction kept 7 bases outside the gene matches. Germline V CDR1 and CDR2: MGHRA, YSYEKL. This CDR3 has 15 amino acids. Over several immunoSEQ plates, each subset's genomic DNA was distributed in even portions. Generated by immunoSEQ multiplex PCR, the TCRdb table keeps only in-frame clones and is missing some. Seen here are more than 2 million clones, 90% to 96% observed once, and the top ten hold roughly 0.13%. This sample is drawn from a study of shared clonotypes between healthy human individuals. Study observations and caveats: Shared clonotypes across all four donors exceeded non-shared ones in generation probability.

Caucasian adults living in Nashville, Tennessee, provided all samples. The authors divided CD4+ cells into CD45RA+ naive and CD45RA-negative memory subsets. The TCR originated in a man aged 18 to 30 in good health. V gene TRBV4-1 combines with J gene TRBJ1-2; 7 nucleotides match TRBD1. The sequenced material came from naive CD4+ T cells sorted from blood. The subset is: CD45RA+ positively selected. Here the CDR3 reads CASSDRQGDNYGYTF. The DNA for the CDR3 is TGCGCCAGCAGCGACCGACAGGGCGATAACTATGGCTACACCTTC.